Below, one T cell receptor beta chain is given with its context. The repertoire was sequenced with immunoSEQ multiplex PCR; TCRdb's copy has only in-frame clones and lacks some. Of 110,000 to 150,000 clones in the sample, about 90% were seen once. The data belong to a study of control samples from healthy donors and cancer patients. Per the germline V gene, CDR1 is MRHNA and CDR2 is SNTAGT. V shed 6 bases, J shed 2 bases, and the junction held 6 bases outside the gene matches. The CDR3 spans 15 residues. The specimen sequenced was blood. This sequence originates from a man between 18 and 29 years old in good health. J is TRBJ2-5 and V is TRBV6-4; 10 positions match TRBD2. CDR3 in amino acids: CASSVLAGPQETQYF. The CDR3, as DNA: TGTGCCAGCAGCGTACTAGCGGGGCCTCAAGAGACCCAGTACTTC.